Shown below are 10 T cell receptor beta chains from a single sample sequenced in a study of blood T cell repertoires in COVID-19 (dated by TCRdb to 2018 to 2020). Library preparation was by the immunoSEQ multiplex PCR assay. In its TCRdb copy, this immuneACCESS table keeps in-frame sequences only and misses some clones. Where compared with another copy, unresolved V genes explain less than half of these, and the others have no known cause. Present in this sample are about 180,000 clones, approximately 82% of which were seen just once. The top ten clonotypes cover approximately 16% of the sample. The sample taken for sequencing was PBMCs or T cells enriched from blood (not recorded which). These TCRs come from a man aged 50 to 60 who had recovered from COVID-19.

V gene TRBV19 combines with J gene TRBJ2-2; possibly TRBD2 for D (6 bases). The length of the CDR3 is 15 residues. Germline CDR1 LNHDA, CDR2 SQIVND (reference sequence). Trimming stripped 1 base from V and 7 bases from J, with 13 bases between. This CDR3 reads CASSIVGAGSGELFF. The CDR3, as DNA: TGTGCCAGTAGTATAGTCGGGGCCGGGAGCGGGGAGCTGTTTTTT. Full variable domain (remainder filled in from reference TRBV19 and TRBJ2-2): DGGITQSPKYLFRKEGQNVTLSCEQNLNHDAMYWYRQDPGQGLRLIYYSQIVNDFQKGDIAEGYSVSREKKESFPLTVTSAQKNPTAFYLCASSIVGAGSGELFFGEGSRLTVL.

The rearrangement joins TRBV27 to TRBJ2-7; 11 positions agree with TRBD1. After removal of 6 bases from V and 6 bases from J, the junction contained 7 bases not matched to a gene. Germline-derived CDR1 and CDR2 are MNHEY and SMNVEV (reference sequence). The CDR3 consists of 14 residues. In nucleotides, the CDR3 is TGTGCCAGCAGCCTAGCCGGGACAGGGGGCGAGCAGTACTTC. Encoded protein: CASSLAGTGGEQYF.

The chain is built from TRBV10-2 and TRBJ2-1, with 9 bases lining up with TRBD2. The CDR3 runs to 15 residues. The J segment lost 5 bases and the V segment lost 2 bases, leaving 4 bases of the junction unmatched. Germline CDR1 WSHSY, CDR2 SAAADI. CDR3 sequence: CASSETRGGNNEQFF. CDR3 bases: TGCGCCAGCAGTGAGACGCGGGGGGGCAACAATGAGCAGTTCTTC.

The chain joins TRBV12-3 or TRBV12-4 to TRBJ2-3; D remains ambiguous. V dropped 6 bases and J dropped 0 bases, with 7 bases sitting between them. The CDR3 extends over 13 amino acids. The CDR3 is CASRTTSTDTQYF. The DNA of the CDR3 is TGTGCCAGCAGAACTACTAGCACAGATACGCAGTATTTT.

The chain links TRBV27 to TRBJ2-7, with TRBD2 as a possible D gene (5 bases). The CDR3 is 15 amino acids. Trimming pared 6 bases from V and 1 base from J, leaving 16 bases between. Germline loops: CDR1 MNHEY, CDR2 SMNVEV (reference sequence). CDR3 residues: CASRSRDGNSYEQYF. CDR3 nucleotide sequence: TGTGCCAGCAGATCGCGTGACGGGAATTCCTACGAGCAGTACTTC.

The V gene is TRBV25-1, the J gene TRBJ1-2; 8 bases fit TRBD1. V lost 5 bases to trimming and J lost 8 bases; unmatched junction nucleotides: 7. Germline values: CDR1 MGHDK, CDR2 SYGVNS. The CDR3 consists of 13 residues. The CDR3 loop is CASSPGGAGGYTF. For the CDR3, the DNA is TGTGCCAGCAGTCCAGGGGGCGCGGGGGGCTACACCTTC.

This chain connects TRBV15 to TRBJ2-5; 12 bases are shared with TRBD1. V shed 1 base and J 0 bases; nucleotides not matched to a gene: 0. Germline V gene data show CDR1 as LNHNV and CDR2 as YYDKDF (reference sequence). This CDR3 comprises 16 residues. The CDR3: CATSRGDRGHQETQYF. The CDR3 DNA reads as TGTGCCACCAGCAGAGGGGACAGGGGGCACCAAGAGACCCAGTACTTC.

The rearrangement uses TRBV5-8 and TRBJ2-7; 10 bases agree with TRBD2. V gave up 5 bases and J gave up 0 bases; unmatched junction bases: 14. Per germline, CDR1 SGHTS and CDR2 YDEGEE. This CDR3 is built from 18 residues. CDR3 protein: CASSPGLAVGESSYEQYF. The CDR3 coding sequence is TGTGCCAGCAGTCCTGGACTAGCGGTCGGTGAAAGCTCCTACGAGCAGTACTTC. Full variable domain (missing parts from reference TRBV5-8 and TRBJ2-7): EAGVTQSPTHLIKTRGQQATLRCSPISGHTSVYWYQQALGLGLQFLLWYDEGEERNRGNFPPRFSGRQFPNYSSELNVNALELEDSALYLCASSPGLAVGESSYEQYFGPGTRLTVT.

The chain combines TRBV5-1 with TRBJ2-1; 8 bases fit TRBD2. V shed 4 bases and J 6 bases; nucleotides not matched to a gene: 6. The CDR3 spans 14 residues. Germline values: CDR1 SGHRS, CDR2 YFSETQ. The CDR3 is CASSRGGLGNEQFF. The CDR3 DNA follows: TGCGCCAGCAGCCGGGGGGGACTGGGCAATGAGCAGTTCTTC.

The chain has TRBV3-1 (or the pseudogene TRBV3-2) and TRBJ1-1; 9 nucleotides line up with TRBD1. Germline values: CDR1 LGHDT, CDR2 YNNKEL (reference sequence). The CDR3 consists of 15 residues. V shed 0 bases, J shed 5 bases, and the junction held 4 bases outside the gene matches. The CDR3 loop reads CASSQDSTGGTEAFF. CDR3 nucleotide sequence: TGTGCCAGCAGCCAAGATTCGACAGGGGGAACTGAAGCTTTCTTT.